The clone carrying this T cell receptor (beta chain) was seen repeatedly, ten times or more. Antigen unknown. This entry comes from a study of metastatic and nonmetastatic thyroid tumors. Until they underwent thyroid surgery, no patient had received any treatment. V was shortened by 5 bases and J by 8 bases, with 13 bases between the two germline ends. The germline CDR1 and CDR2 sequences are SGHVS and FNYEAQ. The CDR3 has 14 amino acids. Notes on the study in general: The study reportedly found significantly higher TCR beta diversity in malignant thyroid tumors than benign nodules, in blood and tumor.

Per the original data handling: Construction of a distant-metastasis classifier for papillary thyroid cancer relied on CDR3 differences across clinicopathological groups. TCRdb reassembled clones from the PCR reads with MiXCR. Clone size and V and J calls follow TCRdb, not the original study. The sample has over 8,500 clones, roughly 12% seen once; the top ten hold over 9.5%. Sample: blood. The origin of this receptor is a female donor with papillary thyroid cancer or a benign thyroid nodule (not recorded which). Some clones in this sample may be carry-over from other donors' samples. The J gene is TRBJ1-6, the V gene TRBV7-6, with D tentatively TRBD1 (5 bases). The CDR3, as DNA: TGTGCCAGCAGCCCGGACTTGGGGCATTCACCCCTCCACTTT. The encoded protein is CASSPDLGHSPLHF.